This T cell receptor (beta chain) emerged from a study of Ad26.COV2.S vaccination and SARS-CoV-2 variants. Turning to the study itself: Donor got 5x10^10 or 1x10^11 viral particles of Ad26.COV2.S. Overall study findings and caveats: Vaccinees and placebo recipients showed similar non-spike TCR breadth. Recipients given vaccine exceeded placebo recipients in spike-specific TCR breadth.

The V end was cut by 2 bases, the J end by 4 bases, with 12 bases between. This CDR3 has 15 amino acids. Germline V lookup: CDR1 MNHEY, CDR2 SMNVEV (reference sequence). Stated treatment: approximately 18 received Ad26.COV2.S at low or high dose, single or two shots; several received placebo; per-sample allocation not given. Samples were taken on day 63 after the first vaccine or placebo injection. An adult aged 18-55 years in Boston served as the donor. As concerns this clone: Its antigen is unidentified.

The table came from immunoSEQ multiplex PCR; TCRdb's copy has only in-frame clones and leaves some out. The table records around 300,000 clones, 90% of them present only once. The rearrangement uses TRBV27 and TRBJ1-5, with unresolved D. The source of this sequence is a person between 18 and 65 years old who received the Ad26.COV2.S COVID-19 vaccine or a placebo. The specimen comprised peripheral blood, sampled in a trial of Ad26.COV2.S vaccine versus placebo. For the CDR3, the DNA is TGTGCCAGCAGTTTACGGCCCTACGATAATCAGCCCCAGCATTTT. Translating gives CASSLRPYDNQPQHF.